This T cell receptor beta chain was captured in a study of blood T cell repertoires in COVID-19 (dated by TCRdb to the early 2020s). In terms of the full investigation: Collaborator samples came from the United States, Italy and Spain and covered acute and convalescent phases of COVID-19. The samples were drawn from the first 160 participants of the ongoing ImmuneRACE study and from some 1,300 subjects provided by 6 global collaborators. The material from the prospective study consisted of cDNA or gDNA derived from T cells, B-cell-depleted T cells, or PBMCs. Deeply sampled blood TCRbeta repertoires from subjects exposed to, actively infected with, or recovered from COVID-19 were included in the dataset. A de-identified subject ID, COVID-19 status, age in years and sex were almost always included in the sample metadata. The repertoires were released in a freely available public database intended as a resource for research on the immune response to SARS-CoV-2. Where available, HLA class I and class II types were taken from metadata supplied by the sample provider and were not determined by assay-based typing.

Beyond this particular receptor, the publication reports: Clinical and demographic metadata were provided uncurated, with the amount varying by source and participant.

Only one count was recorded for this clone. It lacks a known antigen. Base qualities were left out, and no much larger clone turns up one base away. For CDR1 and CDR2, the germline V gene lists SGHVS and FQNEAQ. Trimming removed 3 bases from V and 0 bases from J; the gene matches leave 8 bases unexplained. The CDR3 spans 19 residues, from the cysteine through the phenylalanine. Only the CDR3 portion is preserved as DNA: 57 bases, with reading frame beginning at the first base. TCRbeta CDR3 regions were amplified from genomic DNA by means of the immunoSEQ Assay, a bias-controlled multiplex PCR. Per the original workflow: Within the assay, amplification of reference gene primers was used to estimate how many nucleated cells each sample contained. Sequence reads were collapsed and filtered to measure the absolute abundance of every unique TCRbeta CDR3 rearrangement. For each sample, productive Simpson clonality was calculated by taking the square root of Simpson's diversity index across productive rearrangements. Sourced from immuneACCESS, this table was stored by TCRdb with only in-frame sequences that have V and J called. A share of the clones is absent; for the studies checked, an unresolved V gene accounts for under half, and the remainder has no known explanation. V and J calls and clone size follow that table, whereas D and trimming were derived from the DNA. This sample holds roughly 340,000 clones; 80% to 90% were observed only once. The ten biggest clones cover roughly 6.3% of the sample.

One collaborating source in Seattle enrolled patients during active infection and followed them longitudinally through the course of disease. The collaborating institutions used their own protocols to collect whole blood in K2EDTA tubes. For TCRbeta analysis, collaborator samples were shipped as frozen whole blood, as isolated PBMCs, or as DNA extracted from either sample type. The V and J genes are TRBV7-8 and TRBJ1-6, with 10 bases matching TRBD1. Sequencing input: peripheral blood. The TCR comes from a woman aged 45 to 65 with COVID-19, enrolled during active disease. The bases read TGTGCCAGCAGCTTCTTGACAGGGGGCGTGAGCTCCTATAATTCACCCCTCCACTTT. Its product reads: CASSFLTGGVSSYNSPLHF.